A single sample is the source of the 31 T cell receptor beta chains below, sequenced in a study of T cell responses to AZD1222 COVID-19 vaccine. Only in-frame clones appear in the TCRdb table, and some are missing; sequencing was by immunoSEQ multiplex PCR. The data contain tens of thousands of clones, 70% to 90% of them seen just once; the ten biggest clones take up 16%. The sequencing used peripheral blood, collected on day 0 of AZD1222 vaccination. The source of these receptors is an adult in good health.

Here the CDR3 DNA reads TGCAGCGTTGATTTCCGCTACCTCGGGGGTGGCTACACCTTC. Translating it yields CSVDFRYLGGGYTF. The gene calls are TRBV29-1 and TRBJ1-2, with D possibly matching TRBD1 (5 bases). Germline V gene data show CDR1 as SQVTM and CDR2 as ANQGSEA. The ends were cut back, 3 bases at V and 7 bases at J, with 18 bases in the middle. CDR3 size: 14 residues.

The chain joins TRBV7-2 to TRBJ2-1; the D gene is possibly TRBD1 (6 bases). Germline V gene lookup returns CDR1 SGHTA and CDR2 FQGNSA. V lost 0 bases to trimming and J lost 7 bases, with 13 bases between them. The CDR3 covers 15 residues. CDR3: CASSLAWTVGNEQFF. CDR3 sequence (DNA): TGTGCCAGCAGCTTAGCCTGGACAGTGGGGAATGAGCAGTTCTTC. Full variable domain (missing parts from reference TRBV7-2 and TRBJ2-1): GAGVSQSPSNKVTEKGKDVELRCDPISGHTALYWYRQSLGQGLEFLIYFQGNSAPDKSGLPSDRFSAERTGGSVSTLTIQRTQQEDSAVYLCASSLAWTVGNEQFFGPGTRLTVL.

In DNA, the CDR3 is TGTGCCACCAGCAGAGATGTTGTTGGGGGCCCACGATTGTTTCAGCCCCAGCATTTT. Translated: CATSRDVVGGPRLFQPQHF. The chain recombines TRBV15 with TRBJ1-5; a weak D match, TRBD1 (6 bases). Deletions cut 0 bases from V and 6 bases from J, with 24 bases between. Germline-derived CDR1 and CDR2 are LNHNV and YYDKDF (reference sequence). This CDR3 region has 19 residues.

The rearrangement joins TRBV6-5 to TRBJ2-3; no reliable D call. Trimming cost V 2 bases and J 2 bases, with 8 bases left between them. There are 14 residues in the CDR3. In germline, CDR1 is MNHEY, CDR2 SVGAGI. In DNA, the CDR3 is TGTGCCAGCAGTTACGATCCTCCCACAGATACGCAGTATTTT. This codes for CASSYDPPTDTQYF.

A single count supports this clone. The J gene is TRBJ1-3, the V gene TRBV28, with D uncertain. This CDR3 spans 15 amino acids. Trimming left V 7 bases short and J 0 bases short, with 13 bases between. Germline CDR1 reads MDHEN; CDR2 reads SYDVKM. DNA of the CDR3: TGTGCCAGCAACCCGGACGGCCTCTCTGGAAACACCATATATTTT. It encodes CASNPDGLSGNTIYF. Full variable domain (outside the CDR3, taken from reference TRBV28 and TRBJ1-3): DVKVTQSSRYLVKRTGEKVFLECVQDMDHENMFWYRQDPGLGLRLIYFSYDVKMKEKGDIPEGYSVSREKKERFSLILESASTNQTSMYLCASNPDGLSGNTIYFGEGSWLTVV.

This chain joins TRBV6-5 and TRBJ2-7, with D perhaps being TRBD1 or TRBD2 (5 bases each). CDR1 MNHEY and CDR2 SVGAGI come from the germline V gene. The CDR3 has 15 amino acids. V was pared by 0 bases and J by 3 bases, with 12 bases between. The CDR3 sequence is CASSYSGGRGYEQYF. DNA for the CDR3: TGTGCCAGCAGTTACTCTGGGGGAAGAGGCTACGAGCAGTACTTC.

The chain joins TRBV29-1 to TRBJ2-5; D tentatively fits TRBD1 or TRBD2 (7 bases each). Germline CDR1 is SQVTM and CDR2 is ANQGSEA. The CDR3 runs 18 residues. Trimming took off 3 bases at V and 0 bases at J, with 23 bases between the two ends. For the CDR3, the DNA is TGCAGCGTTGATGGGAGCGGGACAGTGGCCTCTTACCAAGAGACCCAGTACTTC. The encoded protein is CSVDGSGTVASYQETQYF. The entire variable domain, with the rest obtained from reference TRBV29-1 and TRBJ2-5, is as follows: SAVISQKPSRDICQRGTSLTIQCQVDSQVTMMFWYRQQPGQSLTLIATANQGSEATYESGFVIDKFPISRPNLTFSTLTVSNMSPEDSSIYLCSVDGSGTVASYQETQYFGPGTRLLVL.

Only one count was recorded for this clone. The chain is built from TRBV9 and TRBJ2-1; 9 bases are shared with TRBD2. Germline V gene data show CDR1 as SGDLS and CDR2 as YYNGEE. With V trimmed by 4 bases and J by 9 bases, 8 bases remained unmatched. The CDR3 spans 14 residues. CDR3 region: CASSSVREGGEQFF. CDR3 nucleotide sequence: TGTGCCAGCAGCTCGGTGCGGGAGGGCGGTGAGCAGTTCTTC.

The chain links TRBV6-2 or TRBV6-3 to TRBJ2-2; perhaps TRBD2 as D (6 bases). This CDR3 has 16 residues. CDR1 is MNHEY and CDR2 is SVGEGT in the germline V gene. V was cut by 4 bases and J by 6 bases, with 18 bases left in between. This CDR3 reads CASSSLWGEVPGELFF. CDR3 bases: TGTGCCAGCAGTTCCCTCTGGGGGGAGGTTCCCGGGGAGCTGTTTTTT.

V usage is TRBV6-5 and J usage is TRBJ2-3, with TRBD2 matching over 9 bases. In germline, CDR1 is MNHEY, CDR2 SVGAGI. J lost 2 bases, V lost 4 bases, and 4 bases had no gene match. The CDR3 loop spans 15 amino acids. This chain's CDR3 is CASSSTSGYTDTQYF. As DNA, the CDR3 is TGTGCCAGCAGTTCGACTAGCGGATACACAGATACGCAGTATTTT.

This chain links TRBV18 with TRBJ2-3; no reliable D call. V lost 6 bases and J lost 1, with 8 bases in between. CDR1 and CDR2 (germline): KGHSH, LQKENI. The CDR3 sequence is 13 residues long. The CDR3 here is CASSLIGTDTQYF. CDR3 sequence (DNA): TGTGCCAGCTCTCTGATAGGCACAGATACGCAGTATTTT.

The chain combines TRBV28 with TRBJ1-2; the D gene is possibly TRBD1 (5 bases). The CDR3 contains 13 residues. V lost 6 bases and J lost 2, with 10 bases in between. From germline, CDR1 is MDHEN and CDR2 SYDVKM. Here the CDR3 DNA reads TGTGCCAGCAGCGAAGGGGAGAACTATGGCTACACCTTC. Amino acids: CASSEGENYGYTF.

V and J are TRBV6-2 or TRBV6-3 and TRBJ2-2; D remains unclear. The germline V and J ends were trimmed by 6 bases and 0 bases, with 5 bases remaining between them. The CDR3 covers 13 residues. Germline loops: CDR1 MNHEY, CDR2 SVGEGT. CDR3 loop: CASSTTNTGELFF. CDR3 bases: TGTGCCAGCAGCACAACGAACACCGGGGAGCTGTTTTTT.

The rearrangement uses TRBV19 and TRBJ1-1, with no clear D. CDR3 length equals 14 residues. Germline V gene lookup returns CDR1 LNHDA and CDR2 SQIVND (reference sequence). V was trimmed by 7 bases and J by 1 base, leaving 13 bases between them. The CDR3 DNA follows: TGTGCCAGTAAAATAAGCCTGGGGAACACTGAAGCTTTCTTT. Protein product: CASKISLGNTEAFF.

The chain couples TRBV5-1 to TRBJ2-7; 11 bases are shared with TRBD2. Per germline, CDR1 SGHRS and CDR2 YFSETQ. V lost 0 bases, J lost 3 bases, and 2 bases stayed unmatched. The CDR3 contains 15 residues. The CDR3 DNA follows: TGCGCCAGCAGCTTGGTCCTAGCGGGAGGCTACGAGCAGTACTTC. Its translation is CASSLVLAGGYEQYF.

The chain is built from TRBV20-1 and TRBJ2-7; D is perhaps TRBD1 or TRBD2 (5 bases each). This CDR3 comprises 10 residues. The V gene lost 4 bases and the J gene lost 7 bases, with 8 bases spanning the gap. Per germline, CDR1 DFQATT and CDR2 SNEGSKA (reference sequence). CDR3 loop: CSAKWGEQYF. CDR3 nucleotides: TGCAGTGCTAAGTGGGGGGAGCAGTACTTC.

The chain links TRBV5-1 to TRBJ1-2; TRBD1 matches at 7 bases. The CDR3 is 13 amino acids. Germline CDR1 SGHRS, CDR2 YFSETQ. The junction had 5 bases not matched to a gene; V was cut back by 5 bases and J by 4 bases. For the CDR3, the DNA is TGCGCCAGCAGTCAACAGGGGCGCTATGGCTACACCTTC. Protein product: CASSQQGRYGYTF. Looking up the rest from reference TRBV5-1 and TRBJ1-2 gives the full variable domain: KAGVTQTPRYLIKTRGQQVTLSCSPISGHRSVSWYQQTPGQGLQFLFEYFSETQRNKGNFPGRFSGRQFSNSRSEMNVSTLELGDSALYLCASSQQGRYGYTFGSGTRLTVV.

This clone was recorded only once. This rearrangement joins TRBV5-1 to TRBJ1-1; 8 bases are a match to TRBD1. The CDR3 is 18 amino acids. V lost 4 bases to trimming and J lost 4 bases; unmatched junction nucleotides: 18. The germline V gene encodes CDR1 SGHRS and CDR2 YFSETQ. Written as DNA, the CDR3 is TGCGCCAGCAGCCTATTCCGGGACAGGATTTCCCGTGGCACTGAAGCTTTCTTT. Its protein product is CASSLFRDRISRGTEAFF.

V usage is TRBV19 and J usage is TRBJ1-3, with TRBD1 identical over 7 bases. This CDR3 is 15 amino acids long. Looked up from germline, CDR1 is LNHDA and CDR2 is SQIVND (reference sequence). Trimming took 5 bases from V and 1 from J; bases not matched to a gene: 5. CDR3 nucleotides: TGTGCCAGTAGTCCGAACAGGGGTTCTGGAAACACCATATATTTT. This translates into CASSPNRGSGNTIYF.

This chain uses TRBV10-3 with TRBJ1-1; possibly TRBD1 for D (6 bases). V lost 7 bases and J 2 bases, leaving 14 bases between the germline ends. The germline gives CDR1 ENHRY, CDR2 SYGVKD. There are 14 residues in the CDR3. The CDR3 DNA sequence: TGTGCCATCACTCCCGGGACAACAAACACTGAAGCTTTCTTT. Amino acid sequence: CAITPGTTNTEAFF.

The rearrangement links TRBV7-8 to TRBJ2-6; possibly TRBD2 for D (6 bases). In germline, CDR1 is SGHVS, CDR2 FQNEAQ. V lost 5 bases and J 1 base, leaving 18 bases between the germline ends. The CDR3 totals 18 residues. This CDR3 is CASSMMGRGRSGANVLTF. The CDR3 nucleotides are TGTGCCAGCAGCATGATGGGACGGGGGAGATCTGGGGCCAACGTCCTGACTTTC.

The gene calls are TRBV5-1 and TRBJ2-7, with TRBD1 matching over 7 bases. This CDR3 has 15 amino acids. The ends lost 4 bases at V and 0 bases at J; junction bases unmatched: 7. The germline V gene encodes CDR1 SGHRS and CDR2 YFSETQ. The CDR3 region has the DNA TGCGCCAGCAGCAAAACCCGGGACAGCTCCTACGAGCAGTACTTC. Protein product: CASSKTRDSSYEQYF.

The chain uses TRBV6-4 and TRBJ1-6, with TRBD1 matching over 8 bases. The CDR3 is made up of 14 amino acids. V gave up 4 bases and J gave up 6 bases; unmatched junction bases: 2. Germline assignment: CDR1 MRHNA and CDR2 SNTAGT. The CDR3 loop is CASSADRGNSPLHF. CDR3 nucleotide sequence: TGTGCCAGCAGTGCCGACAGGGGTAATTCACCCCTCCACTTT.

J is TRBJ1-1 and V is TRBV11-2, with D possibly being TRBD1 (6 bases). Germline values: CDR1 SGHAT, CDR2 FQNNGV. Trimming cost V 3 bases and J 5 bases, with 16 bases left between them. This CDR3 comprises 15 residues. The CDR3 DNA reads TGTGCCAGCAGCTTCTCACAGGGAGTATTTACTGAAGCTTTCTTT. It translates to CASSFSQGVFTEAFF. The whole variable domain, remainder taken from reference TRBV11-2 and TRBJ1-1, is EAGVAQSPRYKIIEKRQSVAFWCNPISGHATLYWYQQILGQGPKLLIQFQNNGVVDDSQLPKDRFSAERLKGVDSTLKIQPAKLEDSAVYLCASSFSQGVFTEAFFGQGTRLTVV.

The CDR3 protein is CASSQNAGAGAWADTQYF. The CDR3 bases are TGTGCCAGCAGCCAGAATGCTGGGGCGGGAGCTTGGGCAGATACGCAGTATTTT. The genes are TRBV3-1 (or the pseudogene TRBV3-2) and TRBJ2-3; the match to TRBD2 covers 7 bases. The V and J ends lost 3 bases and 4 bases, in that order; junction bases with no gene match: 16. CDR1 LGHDT and CDR2 YNNKEL come from the germline V gene (reference sequence). This CDR3 is built from 18 residues.

This clone was recorded once. The chain couples TRBV29-1 to TRBJ1-1, with a possible D match to TRBD1 (5 bases). This CDR3 has 13 residues. V dropped 3 bases and J dropped 3 bases, with 11 bases sitting between them. Germline lookup yields CDR1 SQVTM and CDR2 ANQGSEA. CDR3 nucleotides: TGCAGCGTTGACAGGGTACTTTACACTGAAGCTTTCTTT. It codes for CSVDRVLYTEAFF.

This clone was seen just once. The CDR3 loop reads CASSPTWWSYEQYF. In DNA form, the CDR3 reads TGTGCCAGCAGCCCAACGTGGTGGTCCTACGAGCAGTACTTC. This chain connects TRBV27 to TRBJ2-7; D remains unclear. The V end lost 6 bases, the J end lost 1 base, and 13 bases lay between the germline ends. The CDR3 length is 14 residues. Germline V gene data show CDR1 as MNHEY and CDR2 as SMNVEV (reference sequence).

In its sample, this clone was seen once. V gene TRBV4-3 combines with J gene TRBJ2-3; 8 bases are shared with TRBD2. This CDR3 contains 18 residues. Per germline, CDR1 LGHNA and CDR2 YSLEER. The V and J ends lost 0 bases and 2 bases, in that order; junction bases with no gene match: 10. CDR3 amino acids: CASSQDFAGRGPTDTQYF. As DNA, the CDR3 is TGCGCCAGCAGCCAAGATTTTGCCGGGAGGGGACCCACAGATACGCAGTATTTT.

This chain links TRBV11-1 with TRBJ2-3, with 8 bases matching TRBD1. The CDR3 is made up of 16 amino acids. After removal of 2 bases from V and 0 bases from J, the junction contained 4 bases not matched to a gene. Germline values: CDR1 SGHAT, CDR2 FQDESV (reference sequence). CDR3 nucleotides: TGTGCCAGCAGCTTAAACGGACAGGGAAGCACAGATACGCAGTATTTT. Its protein is CASSLNGQGSTDTQYF.

The V gene is TRBV7-2, the J gene TRBJ1-1; D might be TRBD1 (6 bases). This CDR3 has 13 amino acids. Germline V lookup: CDR1 SGHTA, CDR2 FQGNSA. Between the trimmed V and J ends, which lost 5 bases and 3 bases, there was a span of 10 bases. CDR3 in amino acids: CASSPQGDTEAFF. DNA of the CDR3: TGTGCCAGCAGCCCACAGGGCGACACTGAAGCTTTCTTT.

The chain recombines TRBV7-6 with TRBJ2-2; 11 bases map to TRBD2. The CDR3 extends over 17 amino acids. Germline V gives CDR1 SGHVS, CDR2 FNYEAQ. V trimming: 5 bases; J trimming: 7 bases; junction bases outside the gene matches: 12. CDR3 loop: CASSPTRTSGLYGELFF. CDR3 DNA sequence: TGTGCCAGCAGCCCAACCCGGACTAGCGGGCTATACGGGGAGCTGTTTTTT.